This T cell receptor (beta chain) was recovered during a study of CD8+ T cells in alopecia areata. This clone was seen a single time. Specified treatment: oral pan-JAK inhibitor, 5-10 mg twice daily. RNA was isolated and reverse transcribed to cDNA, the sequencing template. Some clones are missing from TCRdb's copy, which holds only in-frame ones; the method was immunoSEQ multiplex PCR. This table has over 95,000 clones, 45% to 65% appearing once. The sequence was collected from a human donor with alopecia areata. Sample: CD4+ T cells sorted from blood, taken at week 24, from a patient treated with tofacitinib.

The CDR3 DNA sequence: TGCGCCAGCAGTCCCATCGAGCAGACCCAGTACTTC. It translates to CASSPIEQTQYF. This chain uses TRBV23-1 with TRBJ2-5; D is uncertain. TRBV23-1 is an ORF, with its function uncertain. This CDR3 contains 12 residues. Trimming cost V 4 bases and J 6 bases, with 9 bases left between them.